These 21 T cell receptor beta chains were sequenced from one sample in a study of blood T cell repertoires in COVID-19. Profiled with immunoSEQ multiplex PCR; TCRdb holds only in-frame clones, not every one. In the table there are over 200,000 clones, about 90% of which are singletons. Sequencing input: PBMCs or T cells enriched from blood (not recorded which). Receptor source: a woman aged 45 to 65 in a cohort exposed to, infected with or recovered from COVID-19 (not recorded which).

The J gene is TRBJ2-7, the V gene TRBV23-1, with 8 bases lining up with TRBD1. TRBV23-1 is an ORF for which the function is uncertain. The CDR3 has 16 amino acids. Trimming at V came to 2 bases and at J to 5 bases, leaving 11 bases not matched to a gene. The CDR3 nucleotides are TGCGCCAGCAGTCAAGGACAGGGTAGGATCCACCACGAGCAGTACTTC. It specifies CASSQGQGRIHHEQYF.

The chain combines TRBV29-1 with TRBJ2-1; 10 nucleotides match TRBD1. V lost 3 bases and J lost 10; bases outside the gene matches: 6. Germline values: CDR1 SQVTM, CDR2 ANQGSEA. This CDR3 is 13 amino acids long. This CDR3 is CSVDPGTGVEQFF. CDR3 nucleotide sequence: TGCAGCGTTGACCCTGGGACAGGGGTGGAGCAGTTCTTC.

J is TRBJ1-2 and V is TRBV25-1; TRBD1 is a possible D gene (5 bases). The CDR3 consists of 15 residues. Germline assignment: CDR1 MGHDK and CDR2 SYGVNS. With 7 bases removed from V and 3 bases from J, the gap between germline ends came to 18 bases. CDR3 DNA sequence: TGTGCCAGCATAGGTACGAGGGGAGGGGACTATGGCTACACCTTC. Protein: CASIGTRGGDYGYTF.

The chain is built from TRBV7-2 and TRBJ2-1, with D perhaps matching TRBD2 (6 bases). CDR1 and CDR2 (germline): SGHTA, FQGNSA. Trimming cost V 2 bases and J 8 bases, with 13 bases left between them. The CDR3 runs to 14 residues. Here the CDR3 reads CASSLRTTLDEQFF. The DNA of the CDR3 is TGTGCCAGCAGCTTACGGACTACCTTGGATGAGCAGTTCTTC.

Points on this clone: Relative to the germline gene, one junction end is altered; a read error may explain this. V and J are TRBV11-2 and TRBJ2-1, with D uncertain. The CDR3 runs 11 residues. Germline V gives CDR1 SGHAT, CDR2 FQNNGV. The CDR3 spells CASSNYDEQFF. CDR3 coding DNA: TGTGCCAGCAGCAACTACGATGAGCAGTTCTTC.

In this sample, this clone turned up a few times. V gene TRBV7-2 combines with J gene TRBJ2-5; 11 bases map to TRBD2. J was trimmed by 2 bases and V by 1 base; bases with no gene match: 3. Germline lookup yields CDR1 SGHTA and CDR2 FQGNSA. CDR3 size: 16 residues. In DNA form, the CDR3 reads TGTGCCAGCAGCTTAGTCGGGACTAGCGGTCAAGAGACCCAGTACTTC. Amino acid sequence: CASSLVGTSGQETQYF.

The V gene is TRBV9, the J gene TRBJ1-2, with 9 bases matching TRBD1. V trimming: 4 bases; J trimming: 8 bases; junction bases outside the gene matches: 12. Looked up from germline, CDR1 is SGDLS and CDR2 is YYNGEE. This CDR3 has 15 amino acids. CDR3 region: CASSNTGGRGRGYTF. The CDR3 DNA follows: TGTGCCAGCAGCAACACAGGGGGCCGGGGGAGAGGCTACACCTTC.

The chain links TRBV7-9 to TRBJ1-2; D is undetermined. Germline V gives CDR1 SEHNR, CDR2 FQNEAQ (reference sequence). Deletions cut 6 bases from V and 9 bases from J, with 11 bases between. This CDR3 is built from 11 residues. Here the CDR3 DNA reads TGTGCCAGCAGTCAAGCCGAGAGCTACACCTTC. It yields the protein CASSQAESYTF.

The genes are TRBV27 and TRBJ1-6; D possibly corresponds to TRBD1 (6 bases). Trimming took off 4 bases at V and 9 bases at J, with 22 bases between the two ends. The CDR3 is 17 residues long. Germline assignment: CDR1 MNHEY and CDR2 SMNVEV (reference sequence). This CDR3 reads CASSWNPLRGASSPLHF. CDR3 coding DNA: TGTGCCAGCAGTTGGAATCCCCTACGGGGGGCTAGTTCACCCCTCCACTTT.

The chain carries TRBV6-5 and TRBJ2-3; D is perhaps TRBD2 (6 bases). Germline CDR1 and CDR2: MNHEY and SVGAGI. V was trimmed by 7 bases and J by 6 bases, leaving 17 bases between them. The CDR3 is 14 amino acids. CDR3 DNA sequence: TGTGCCAGCATTCGACTAGTATTGGGGGATACGCAGTATTTT. Translation: CASIRLVLGDTQYF.

The chain joins TRBV9 to TRBJ2-3, with D uncertain. The germline gives CDR1 SGDLS, CDR2 YYNGEE. Trimming pared 1 base from V and 1 base from J, leaving 7 bases between. This CDR3 comprises 14 residues. CDR3 loop: CASSVLPGTDTQYF. DNA of the CDR3: TGTGCCAGCAGCGTACTCCCCGGCACAGATACGCAGTATTTT.

Only a few counts were recorded for this clone. The chain has TRBV9 and TRBJ1-3, with 8 bases lining up with TRBD1. V lost 0 bases, J lost 4 bases, and 3 bases stayed unmatched. The CDR3 length is 15 residues. Germline V CDR1 and CDR2: SGDLS, YYNGEE. For the CDR3, the DNA is TGTGCCAGCAGCGTAGCGACAGGGGCCGGAAACACCATATATTTT. Translation gives CASSVATGAGNTIYF.

The V call is TRBV15, the J call TRBJ1-5, with D perhaps TRBD1 (6 bases). V lost 5 bases and J 3 bases, leaving 14 bases between the germline ends. The CDR3 loop spans 15 amino acids. Germline lookup yields CDR1 LNHNV and CDR2 YYDKDF (reference sequence). Written as DNA, the CDR3 is TGTGCCACCAGCCGCCTGGGGGCCCACAATCAGCCCCAGCATTTT. Its protein is CATSRLGAHNQPQHF.

The CDR3 is CASSQAGGGPQHF. For the CDR3, the DNA is TGTGCCAGCAGCCAAGCGGGGGGCGGTCCCCAGCATTTT. V and J are TRBV3-1 (or the pseudogene TRBV3-2) and TRBJ1-5; a weak D match, TRBD1 (6 bases). From germline, CDR1 is LGHDT and CDR2 YNNKEL (reference sequence). The V end lost 1 base, the J end lost 10 bases, and 11 bases lay between the germline ends. The CDR3 has 13 amino acids.

The genes are TRBV18 and TRBJ1-2, with D possibly matching TRBD1 (5 bases). The CDR3 extends over 15 amino acids. Germline CDR1 and CDR2: KGHSH and LQKENI. The V gene lost 0 bases and the J gene lost 4 bases, with 12 bases spanning the gap. CDR3 DNA sequence: TGTGCCAGCTCACCACCAGAAGGGGCTGGCTATGGCTACACCTTC. This sequence encodes CASSPPEGAGYGYTF.

V gene TRBV7-2 combines with J gene TRBJ2-3; 11 bases map to TRBD2. The CDR3 runs to 18 residues. V was pared by 1 base and J by 2 bases, with 8 bases of the junction left unmatched. CDR1 and CDR2 from the germline V gene are SGHTA and FQGNSA. CDR3 sequence: CASSLVWGLAENTDTQYF. For the CDR3, the DNA is TGTGCCAGCAGCTTAGTCTGGGGACTAGCGGAGAACACAGATACGCAGTATTTT. The full variable domain, completed using reference TRBV7-2 and TRBJ2-3, is GAGVSQSPSNKVTEKGKDVELRCDPISGHTALYWYRQSLGQGLEFLIYFQGNSAPDKSGLPSDRFSAERTGGSVSTLTIQRTQQEDSAVYLCASSLVWGLAENTDTQYFGPGTRLTVL.

V gene TRBV30 combines with J gene TRBJ2-5; the D is unclear. The ends were cut back, 0 bases at V and 4 bases at J, with 9 bases in the middle. Germline V gene sequence: CDR1 GTSNPN, CDR2 SVGIG (reference sequence). This CDR3 spans 13 amino acids. The CDR3 region has the DNA TGTGCCTGGAGTGTTGCAGGTACAGAGACCCAGTACTTC. Translation: CAWSVAGTETQYF. Together with reference TRBV30 and TRBJ2-5, the CDR3 gives the full variable domain: SQTIHQWPATLVQPVGSPLSLECTVEGTSNPNLYWYRQAAGRGLQLLFYSVGIGQISSEVPQNLSASRPQDRQFILSSKKLLLSDSGFYLCAWSVAGTETQYFGPGTRLLVL.

V usage is TRBV18 and J usage is TRBJ1-1; TRBD1 matches 9 bases. Germline assignment: CDR1 KGHSH and CDR2 LQKENI. The V segment lost 6 bases and the J segment 0 bases; nucleotides outside the gene matches: 14. The CDR3 is made up of 18 amino acids. The CDR3 region is CASSRSGTGISMNTEAFF. CDR3 nucleotide sequence: TGTGCCAGCTCCAGGTCGGGGACAGGGATTAGTATGAACACTGAAGCTTTCTTT.

Only a few counts were recorded for this clone. The genes are TRBV6-2 or TRBV6-3 and TRBJ2-2; 7 bases line up with TRBD1. The V and J ends lost 6 bases and 4 bases, in that order; junction bases with no gene match: 11. This CDR3 contains 16 residues. Germline values: CDR1 MNHEY, CDR2 SVGEGT. CDR3 bases: TGTGCCAGCAGCACCGTCCGGACAGGACTCACCGGGGAGCTGTTTTTT. This gives the protein CASSTVRTGLTGELFF.

This chain connects TRBV2 to TRBJ1-5; possible D gene TRBD1, 6 bases. Per germline, CDR1 SNHLY and CDR2 FYNNEI. The ends were cut back, 7 bases at V and 3 bases at J, with 13 bases in the middle. This CDR3 is built from 14 residues. CDR3 coding DNA: TGTGCCAGCACTAGAGACAGGTTCAATCAGCCCCAGCATTTT. Translation gives CASTRDRFNQPQHF. The variable domain in full, completed from reference TRBV2 and TRBJ1-5, reads EPEVTQTPSHQVTQMGQEVILRCVPISNHLYFYWYRQILGQKVEFLVSFYNNEISEKSEIFDDQFSVERPDGSNFTLKIRSTKLEDSAMYFCASTRDRFNQPQHFGDGTRLSIL.

The chain links TRBV2 to TRBJ1-1, with D possibly matching TRBD1 (5 bases). Germline values: CDR1 SNHLY, CDR2 FYNNEI. Trimming removed 7 bases from V and 1 base from J, with 13 bases in between. This CDR3 has 14 amino acids. CDR3 loop: CASKARDSNTEAFF. CDR3 coding DNA: TGTGCCAGCAAAGCCAGGGATTCGAACACTGAAGCTTTCTTT. Drawing the rest from reference TRBV2 and TRBJ1-1, the complete variable domain is EPEVTQTPSHQVTQMGQEVILRCVPISNHLYFYWYRQILGQKVEFLVSFYNNEISEKSEIFDDQFSVERPDGSNFTLKIRSTKLEDSAMYFCASKARDSNTEAFFGQGTRLTVV.